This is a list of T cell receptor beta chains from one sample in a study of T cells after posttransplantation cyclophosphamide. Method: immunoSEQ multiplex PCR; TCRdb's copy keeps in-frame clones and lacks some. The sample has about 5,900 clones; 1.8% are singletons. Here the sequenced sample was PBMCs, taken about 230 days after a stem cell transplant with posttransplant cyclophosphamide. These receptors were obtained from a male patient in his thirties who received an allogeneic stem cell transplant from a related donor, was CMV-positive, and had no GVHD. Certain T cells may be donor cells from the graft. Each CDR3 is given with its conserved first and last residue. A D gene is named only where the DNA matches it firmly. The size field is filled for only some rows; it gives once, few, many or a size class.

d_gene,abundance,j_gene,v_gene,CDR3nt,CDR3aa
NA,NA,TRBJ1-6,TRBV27,TGTGCCAGCAAGAGGACAGATAATTCACCCCTCCACTTT,CASKRTDNSPLHF
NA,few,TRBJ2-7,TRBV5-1,TGCGCCAGCAGTGGGGGGGCGGATGTCCAAGGGGTCGGCGAGCAGTACTTC,CASSGGADVQGVGEQYF
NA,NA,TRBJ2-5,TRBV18,TGTGCCAGCTCCTCGGGGGTCGAGGAGACCCAGTACTTC,CASSSGVEETQYF
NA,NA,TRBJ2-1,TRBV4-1,TGCGCCAGCAGCCAAATACTACTAGTGAGCAATGAGCAGTTCTTC,CASSQILLVSNEQFF
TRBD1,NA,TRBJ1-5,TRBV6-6,TGTGCCAGCAGGGAAAGCGGGACAGGGGGCAATCAGCCCCAGCATTTT,CASRESGTGGNQPQHF
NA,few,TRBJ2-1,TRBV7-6,TGTGCCAGCAGCCAACTGACAGCCTTCTACAATGAGCAGTTCTTC,CASSQLTAFYNEQFF
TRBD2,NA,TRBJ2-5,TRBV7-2,TGTGCCAGCAGCTTAGCCGCGGGAGGGACCCCAGAGACCCAGTACTTC,CASSLAAGGTPETQYF
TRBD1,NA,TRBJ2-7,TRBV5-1,TGCGCCAGCAGCTTGGGGGGGACAGTCGATGTATCCTACGAGCAGTACTTC,CASSLGGTVDVSYEQYF
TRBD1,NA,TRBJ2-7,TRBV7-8,TGTGCCAGCAGCTTAGATGGGACAGCATTCGCGCAGTACTTC,CASSLDGTAFAQYF
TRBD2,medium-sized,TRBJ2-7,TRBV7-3,TGTGCCAGCAGCTTAAATCCTAGCGGGAGTTACGAGCAGTACTTC,CASSLNPSGSYEQYF
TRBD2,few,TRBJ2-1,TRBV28,TGTGCCAGCAGTTCCTCCTGGACTAGCTTGGGAGGGAATGAGCAGTTCTTC,CASSSSWTSLGGNEQFF
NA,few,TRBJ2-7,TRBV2,TGTGCCAGCAGCGAACTTTCCGAGCAGTACTTC,CASSELSEQYF
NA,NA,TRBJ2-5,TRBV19,TGTGCCAGTAGGGGCCCGTTCCCGGAGACCCAGTACTTC,CASRGPFPETQYF
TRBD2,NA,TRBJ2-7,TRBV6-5,TGTGCCAGCATTAGCGGGACAACCTACGAGCAGTACTTC,CASISGTTYEQYF
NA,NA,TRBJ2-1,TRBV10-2,TGCGCCAGCAGTGAAGACAGCTCCTACAATGAGCAGTTCTTC,CASSEDSSYNEQFF
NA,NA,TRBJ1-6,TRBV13,TGTGCCAGCAGCTTAGGTAGAGCAGGGTTGAATTCACCCCTCCACTTT,CASSLGRAGLNSPLHF
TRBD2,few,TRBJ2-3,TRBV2,TGTGCCAGCAGTCTTGGACTAGGATCAGATACGCAGTATTTT,CASSLGLGSDTQYF
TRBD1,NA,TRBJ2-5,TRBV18,TGTGCCAGCAGACCAGGGACAGGGGGCTCGGATCAAGAGACCCAGTACTTC,CASRPGTGGSDQETQYF